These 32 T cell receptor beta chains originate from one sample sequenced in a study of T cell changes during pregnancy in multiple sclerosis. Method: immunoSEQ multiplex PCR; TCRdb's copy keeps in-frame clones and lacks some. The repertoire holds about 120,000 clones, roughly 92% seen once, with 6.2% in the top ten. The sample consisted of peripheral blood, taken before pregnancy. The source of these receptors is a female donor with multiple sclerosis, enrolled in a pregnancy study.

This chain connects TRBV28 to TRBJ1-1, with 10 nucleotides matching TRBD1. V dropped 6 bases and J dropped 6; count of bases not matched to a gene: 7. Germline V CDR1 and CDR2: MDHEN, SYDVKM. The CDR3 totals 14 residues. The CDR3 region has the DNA TGTGCCAGCAGGATCGGGGACAGGGGAGCTGAAGCTTTCTTT. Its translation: CASRIGDRGAEAFF.

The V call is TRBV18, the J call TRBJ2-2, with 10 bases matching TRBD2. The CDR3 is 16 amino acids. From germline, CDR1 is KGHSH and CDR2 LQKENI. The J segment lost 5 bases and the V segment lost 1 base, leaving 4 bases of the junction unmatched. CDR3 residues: CASSPLASGGTGELFF. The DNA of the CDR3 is TGTGCCAGCTCACCACTCGCTAGCGGGGGTACCGGGGAGCTGTTTTTT.

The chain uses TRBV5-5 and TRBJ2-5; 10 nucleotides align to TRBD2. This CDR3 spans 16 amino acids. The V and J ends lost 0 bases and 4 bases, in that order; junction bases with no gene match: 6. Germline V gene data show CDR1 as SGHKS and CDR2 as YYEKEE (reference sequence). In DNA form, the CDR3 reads TGTGCCAGCAGCTTGGGGGGCCTAGCGGGAGCAGAGACCCAGTACTTC. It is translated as CASSLGGLAGAETQYF.

The CDR3 region is CASSLAGLASYEQYF. CDR3 DNA: TGTGCCAGCTCACTTGCGGGACTAGCGTCCTACGAGCAGTACTTC. The chain recombines TRBV18 with TRBJ2-7, with 10 bases identical to TRBD2. The CDR3 consists of 15 residues. The J segment lost 1 base and the V segment lost 4 bases, leaving 4 bases of the junction unmatched. Germline-derived CDR1 and CDR2 are KGHSH and LQKENI.

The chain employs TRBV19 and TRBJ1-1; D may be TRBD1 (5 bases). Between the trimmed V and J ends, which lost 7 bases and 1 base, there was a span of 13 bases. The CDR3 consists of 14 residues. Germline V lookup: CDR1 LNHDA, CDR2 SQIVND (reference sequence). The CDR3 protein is CASTTGVENTEAFF. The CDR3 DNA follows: TGTGCCAGTACTACAGGAGTGGAGAACACTGAAGCTTTCTTT.

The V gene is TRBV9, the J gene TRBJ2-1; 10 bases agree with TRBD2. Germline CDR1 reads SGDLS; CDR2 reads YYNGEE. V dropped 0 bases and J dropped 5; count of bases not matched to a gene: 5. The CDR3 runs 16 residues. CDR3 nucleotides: TGTGCCAGCAGCGTAGGGGCTAGCGGGGGTAACAATGAGCAGTTCTTC. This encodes CASSVGASGGNNEQFF.

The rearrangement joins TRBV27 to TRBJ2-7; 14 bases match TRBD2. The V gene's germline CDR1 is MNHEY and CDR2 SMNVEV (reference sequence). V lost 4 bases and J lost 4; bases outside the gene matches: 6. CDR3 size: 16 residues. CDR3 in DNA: TGTGCCAGCAGTTCCGGGACTAGCGGGAGTCGGTACGAGCAGTACTTC. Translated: CASSSGTSGSRYEQYF.

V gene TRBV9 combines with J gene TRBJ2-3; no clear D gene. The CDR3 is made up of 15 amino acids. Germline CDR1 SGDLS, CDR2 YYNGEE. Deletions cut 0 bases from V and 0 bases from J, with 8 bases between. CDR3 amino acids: CASSVVAASTDTQYF. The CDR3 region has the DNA TGTGCCAGCAGCGTAGTGGCGGCTAGCACAGATACGCAGTATTTT.

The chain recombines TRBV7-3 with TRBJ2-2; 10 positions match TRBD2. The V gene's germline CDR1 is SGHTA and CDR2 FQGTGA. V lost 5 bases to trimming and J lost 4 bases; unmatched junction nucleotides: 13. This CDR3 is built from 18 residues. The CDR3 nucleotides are TGTGCCAGCAGCCGGGGTGGAGCGGGGGGGCGGAGCACCGGGGAGCTGTTTTTT. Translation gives CASSRGGAGGRSTGELFF.

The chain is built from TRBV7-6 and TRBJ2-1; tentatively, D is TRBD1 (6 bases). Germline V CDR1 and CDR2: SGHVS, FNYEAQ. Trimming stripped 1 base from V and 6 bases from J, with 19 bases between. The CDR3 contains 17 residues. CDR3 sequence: CASSLVSGLKDSNEQFF. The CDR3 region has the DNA TGTGCCAGCAGCTTAGTTTCCGGGCTCAAGGACAGCAATGAGCAGTTCTTC.

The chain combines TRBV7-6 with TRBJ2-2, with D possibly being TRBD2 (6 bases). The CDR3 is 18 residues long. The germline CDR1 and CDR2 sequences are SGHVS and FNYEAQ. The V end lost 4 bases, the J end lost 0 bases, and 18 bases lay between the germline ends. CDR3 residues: CASSSPGRGAANTGELFF. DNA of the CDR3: TGTGCCAGCAGCTCCCCGGGGCGGGGCGCCGCGAACACCGGGGAGCTGTTTTTT. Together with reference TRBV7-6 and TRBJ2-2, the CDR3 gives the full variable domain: GAGVSQSPRYKVTKRGQDVALRCDPISGHVSLYWYRQALGQGPEFLTYFNYEAQQDKSGLPNDRFSAERPEGSISTLTIQRTEQRDSAMYRCASSSPGRGAANTGELFFGEGSRLTVL.

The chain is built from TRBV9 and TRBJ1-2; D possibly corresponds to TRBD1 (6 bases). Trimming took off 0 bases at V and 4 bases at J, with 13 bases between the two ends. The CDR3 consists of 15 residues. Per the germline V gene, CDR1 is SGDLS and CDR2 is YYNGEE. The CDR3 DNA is TGTGCCAGCAGCGTAGGTATTGGACAGAGCTATGGCTACACCTTC. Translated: CASSVGIGQSYGYTF. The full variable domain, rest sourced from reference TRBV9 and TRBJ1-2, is DSGVTQTPKHLITATGQRVTLRCSPRSGDLSVYWYQQSLDQGLQFLIQYYNGEERAKGNILERFSAQQFPDLHSELNLSSLELGDSALYFCASSVGIGQSYGYTFGSGTRLTVV.

CDR3 sequence: CASRGTANYGYTF. CDR3 in DNA: TGTGCCAGTAGGGGGACAGCAAACTATGGCTACACCTTC. The rearrangement joins TRBV19 to TRBJ1-2; 7 nucleotides agree with TRBD1. The V and J ends lost 6 bases and 2 bases, in that order; junction bases with no gene match: 3. The length of the CDR3 is 13 residues. The germline CDR1 and CDR2 sequences are LNHDA and SQIVND (reference sequence).

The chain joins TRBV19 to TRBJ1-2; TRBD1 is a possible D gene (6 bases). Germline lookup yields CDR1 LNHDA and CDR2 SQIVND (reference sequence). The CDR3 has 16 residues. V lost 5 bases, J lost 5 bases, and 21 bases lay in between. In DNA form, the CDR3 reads TGTGCCAGTAGTGTTAGACAGGCTGTCCTGTCTTATGGCTACACCTTC. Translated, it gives CASSVRQAVLSYGYTF.

Here the CDR3 DNA reads TGTGCCAGTAGTATGGGGCCCAGCTCTGGAAACACCATATATTTT. Its protein product is CASSMGPSSGNTIYF. This chain joins TRBV19 and TRBJ1-3, with TRBD1 as a possible D gene (5 bases). This CDR3 spans 15 amino acids. The V and J ends lost 3 bases and 0 bases respectively, with 9 bases between them. Germline values: CDR1 LNHDA, CDR2 SQIVND (reference sequence). The full variable domain, completed using reference TRBV19 and TRBJ1-3, is DGGITQSPKYLFRKEGQNVTLSCEQNLNHDAMYWYRQDPGQGLRLIYYSQIVNDFQKGDIAEGYSVSREKKESFPLTVTSAQKNPTAFYLCASSMGPSSGNTIYFGEGSWLTVV.

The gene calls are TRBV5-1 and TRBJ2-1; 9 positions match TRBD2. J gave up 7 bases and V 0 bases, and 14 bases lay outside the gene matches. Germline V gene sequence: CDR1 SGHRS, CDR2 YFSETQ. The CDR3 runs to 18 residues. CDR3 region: CASSLAAGGLVVWNEQFF. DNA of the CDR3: TGCGCCAGCAGCTTGGCCGCGGGGGGGCTCGTAGTATGGAATGAGCAGTTCTTC.

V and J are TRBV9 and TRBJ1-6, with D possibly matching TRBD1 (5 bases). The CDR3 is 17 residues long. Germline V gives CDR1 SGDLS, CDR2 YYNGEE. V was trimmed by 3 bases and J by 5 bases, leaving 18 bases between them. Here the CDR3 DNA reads TGTGCCAGCAGCGGCAGGGAGGGGACCCTAAATAATTCACCCCTCCACTTT. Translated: CASSGREGTLNNSPLHF.

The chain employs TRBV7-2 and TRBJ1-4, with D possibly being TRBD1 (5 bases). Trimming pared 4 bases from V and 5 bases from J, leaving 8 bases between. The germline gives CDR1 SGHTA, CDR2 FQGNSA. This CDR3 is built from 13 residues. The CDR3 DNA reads TGTGCCAGCAGCTGGGGGGTAAATGAAAAACTGTTTTTT. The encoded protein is CASSWGVNEKLFF.

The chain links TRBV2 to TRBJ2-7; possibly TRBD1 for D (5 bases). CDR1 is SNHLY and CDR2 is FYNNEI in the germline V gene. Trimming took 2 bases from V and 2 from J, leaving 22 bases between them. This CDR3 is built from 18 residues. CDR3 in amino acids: CASSEWTRLTNNPYEQYF. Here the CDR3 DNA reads TGTGCCAGCAGTGAATGGACAAGACTTACTAATAATCCCTACGAGCAGTACTTC.

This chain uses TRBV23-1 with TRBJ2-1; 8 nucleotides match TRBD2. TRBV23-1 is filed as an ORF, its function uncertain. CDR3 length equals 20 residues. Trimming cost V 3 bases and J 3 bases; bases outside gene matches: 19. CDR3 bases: TGCGCCAGCAGTCATAGGGCAGTTGCGGGAGGAAACTTATTCTACAATGAGCAGTTCTTC. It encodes CASSHRAVAGGNLFYNEQFF.

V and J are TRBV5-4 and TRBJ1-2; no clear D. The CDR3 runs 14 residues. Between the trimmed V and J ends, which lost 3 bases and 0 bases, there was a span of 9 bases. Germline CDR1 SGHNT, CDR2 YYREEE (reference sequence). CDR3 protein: CASSWPGTNYGYTF. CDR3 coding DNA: TGTGCCAGCAGCTGGCCGGGTACTAACTATGGCTACACCTTC.

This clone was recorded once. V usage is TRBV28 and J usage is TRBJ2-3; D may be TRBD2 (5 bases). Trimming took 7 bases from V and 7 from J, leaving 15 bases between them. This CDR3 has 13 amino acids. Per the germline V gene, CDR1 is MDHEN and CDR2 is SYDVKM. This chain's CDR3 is CASTEDSWHTQYF. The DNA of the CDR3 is TGTGCCAGCACAGAGGACTCATGGCATACGCAGTATTTT.

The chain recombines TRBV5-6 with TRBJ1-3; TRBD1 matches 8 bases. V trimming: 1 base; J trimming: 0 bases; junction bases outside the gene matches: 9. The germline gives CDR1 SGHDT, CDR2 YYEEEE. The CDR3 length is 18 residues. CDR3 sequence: CASSLLVGQAYSGNTIYF. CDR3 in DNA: TGTGCCAGCAGCTTGTTGGTGGGACAGGCCTACTCTGGAAACACCATATATTTT.

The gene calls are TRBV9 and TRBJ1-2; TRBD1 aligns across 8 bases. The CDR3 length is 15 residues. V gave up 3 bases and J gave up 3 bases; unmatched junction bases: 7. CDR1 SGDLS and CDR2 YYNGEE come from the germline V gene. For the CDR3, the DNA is TGTGCCAGCAGCGGGGCCCAGGACAGGGACTATGGCTACACCTTC. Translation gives CASSGAQDRDYGYTF.

The CDR3 reads CASSGGQPSSYNEQFF. The CDR3 nucleotides read TGTGCCAGTAGTGGCGGACAGCCGAGCTCCTACAATGAGCAGTTCTTC. The V and J genes are TRBV19 and TRBJ2-1; D possibly corresponds to TRBD1 (6 bases). Trimming removed 5 bases at V and 0 bases at J, with 14 bases between. Germline CDR1 reads LNHDA; CDR2 reads SQIVND (reference sequence). The CDR3 loop spans 16 amino acids.

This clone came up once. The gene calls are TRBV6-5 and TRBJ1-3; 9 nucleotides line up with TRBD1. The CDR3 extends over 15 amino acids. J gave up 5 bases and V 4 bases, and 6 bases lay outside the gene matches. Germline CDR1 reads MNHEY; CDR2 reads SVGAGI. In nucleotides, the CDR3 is TGTGCCAGCAGTTTAACAGGGGGCGCGAGAAACACCATATATTTT. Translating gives CASSLTGGARNTIYF.

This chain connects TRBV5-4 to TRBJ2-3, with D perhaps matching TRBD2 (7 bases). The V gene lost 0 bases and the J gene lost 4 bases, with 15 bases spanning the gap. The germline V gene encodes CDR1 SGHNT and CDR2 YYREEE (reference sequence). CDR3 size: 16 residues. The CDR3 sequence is CASSLDFPGGADTQYF. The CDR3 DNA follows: TGTGCCAGCAGCTTGGACTTCCCGGGGGGCGCAGATACGCAGTATTTT.

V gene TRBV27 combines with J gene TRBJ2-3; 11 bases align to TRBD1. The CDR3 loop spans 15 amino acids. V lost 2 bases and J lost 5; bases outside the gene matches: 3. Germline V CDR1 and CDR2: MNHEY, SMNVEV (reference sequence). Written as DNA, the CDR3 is TGTGCCAGCAGTTTAGCCGGGACAGGGGGAGATACGCAGTATTTT. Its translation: CASSLAGTGGDTQYF.

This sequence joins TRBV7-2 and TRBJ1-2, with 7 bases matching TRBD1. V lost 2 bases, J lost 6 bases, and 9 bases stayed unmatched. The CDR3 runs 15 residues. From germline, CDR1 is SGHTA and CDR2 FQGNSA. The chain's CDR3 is CASSLTHRGHNGYTF. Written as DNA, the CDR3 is TGTGCCAGCAGCTTAACCCATAGGGGGCATAATGGCTACACCTTC.

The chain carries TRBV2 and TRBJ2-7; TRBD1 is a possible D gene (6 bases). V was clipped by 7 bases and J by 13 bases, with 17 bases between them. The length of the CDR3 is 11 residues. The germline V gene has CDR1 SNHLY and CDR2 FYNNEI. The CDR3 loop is CASTSFQGRYF. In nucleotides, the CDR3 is TGTGCCAGCACTAGTTTCCAGGGGCGCTACTTC. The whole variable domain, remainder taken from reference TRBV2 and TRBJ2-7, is EPEVTQTPSHQVTQMGQEVILRCVPISNHLYFYWYRQILGQKVEFLVSFYNNEISEKSEIFDDQFSVERPDGSNFTLKIRSTKLEDSAMYFCASTSFQGRYFGPGTRLTVT.

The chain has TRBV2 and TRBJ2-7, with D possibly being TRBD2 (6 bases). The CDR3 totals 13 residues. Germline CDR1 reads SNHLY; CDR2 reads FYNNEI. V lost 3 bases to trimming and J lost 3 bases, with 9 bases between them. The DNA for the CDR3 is TGTGCCAGCAGTGACCCGGGGGACTACGAGCAGTACTTC. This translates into CASSDPGDYEQYF.

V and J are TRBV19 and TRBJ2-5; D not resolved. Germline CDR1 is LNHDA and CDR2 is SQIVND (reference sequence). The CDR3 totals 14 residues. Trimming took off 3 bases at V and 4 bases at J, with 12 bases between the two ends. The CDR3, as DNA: TGTGCCAGTAGTATTAGCAGCGTCGGAGAGACCCAGTACTTC. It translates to CASSISSVGETQYF.